This T cell receptor beta chain was recovered during a study of T-cell reconstitution after alpha-beta-depleted transplantation in children. General study results and limits: By about two months after transplant, alpha-beta T cells reportedly arose from several hundred graft clones that had expanded. At one year after transplant, newly produced T cells mostly accounted for T-cell counts and diversity. Day-60 TCRbeta diversity that was high in some patients was derived from surviving recipient T cells and thymic progenitors.

This clonotype was observed a handful of times. What it binds is not known. V was pared by 2 bases and J by 5 bases, with 15 bases between. Germline loops: CDR1 SGHVS, CDR2 FQNEAQ. There are 15 residues in the CDR3. Preparing the TCRbeta library involved the use of unique molecular identifiers. Via MiXCR, TCRdb re-called the PCR reads, giving one row per CDR3 protein. The table shows some 260,000 distinct CDR3 sequences, with approximately 24% occurring only once. Here the sequenced sample was PBMCs, mostly from graft donor cells, taken 360 days after TCRalphabeta/CD19-depleted stem cell transplant. The rearrangement uses TRBV7-8 and TRBJ2-5; D remains ambiguous. The TCR comes from a female patient between 2 and 15 years old who had a stem cell transplant for congenital amegakaryocytic thrombocytopenia, so the T cells may come from the graft donor. CDR3 amino acids: CASSLLGQPGETQYF. CDR3 coding DNA: TGTGCCAGCAGCTTACTGGGTCAGCCCGGGGAGACCCAGTACTTC.